This T cell receptor (beta chain) was recorded in a study of T-cell reconstitution after alpha-beta-depleted transplantation in children. Unique molecular identifiers tagged the TCRbeta library. From the PCR reads, TCRdb called clonotypes with MiXCR, one entry per CDR3 protein. The table lists about 500,000 distinct CDR3 sequences, around a third of them singletons. V dropped 6 bases and J dropped 4 bases, with 19 bases sitting between them. Germline CDR1 KGHSH, CDR2 LQKENI. The CDR3 has 16 amino acids. The sequencing here drew on PBMCs from the stem cell graft donor, taken from the stem cell graft. The TCR comes from a human donor who donated a stem cell graft to a child with aplastic anemia. The rearrangement uses TRBV18 and TRBJ2-1, with D perhaps matching TRBD2 (5 bases). CDR3: CASSPIEGDGYNEQFF. The CDR3 coding sequence is TGTGCCAGCTCCCCGATCGAGGGAGACGGTTACAATGAGCAGTTCTTC.